One TCR beta chain is described in this entry. The data were taken from a study of control samples from healthy donors and cancer patients. Per germline, CDR1 MNHEY and CDR2 SVGEGT. The V and J ends lost 2 bases and 4 bases, in that order; junction bases with no gene match: 13. This CDR3 spans 19 amino acids. Clones were read by immunoSEQ multiplex PCR, and TCRdb kept only the in-frame ones, dropping some. The repertoire holds about 86,000 clones, around 94% seen once, with 4.5% to 5.5% in the top ten. The material sequenced was blood. The sequence was collected from a woman in her late teens or twenties in good health. The J gene is TRBJ2-3, the V gene TRBV6-2 or TRBV6-3, with 12 bases lining up with TRBD2. As DNA, the CDR3 is TGTGCCAGCAGTTACCCAAGGACCACTAGCGGGGGGTCTCCAGATACGCAGTATTTT. Translation: CASSYPRTTSGGSPDTQYF.